The 29 T cell receptor beta chains presented below share a single source sample, sequenced in a study of radiotherapy plus CTLA-4 blockade in lung cancer (dated by TCRdb to between 2018 and 2020). Library prep was done by the immunoSEQ multiplex PCR assay. TCRdb's version of the immuneACCESS table is confined to in-frame rearrangements and falls short of the full clone set. An unresolved V gene accounts for under half of the shortfall where checked; the remainder is of unknown origin. This sample holds about 51,000 clones; 65% to 85% were observed only once. The ten largest clones take up 2% to 2.5% of the sample. The source material was peripheral blood, sampled from a patient treated with radiotherapy plus ipilimumab. Source of these receptors: a human donor with non-small cell lung cancer whose response to radiotherapy plus ipilimumab could not be evaluated.

V gene TRBV5-1 combines with J gene TRBJ2-7; D is unclear. There are 12 residues in the CDR3. Germline-derived CDR1 and CDR2 are SGHRS and YFSETQ. V lost 0 bases to trimming and J lost 6 bases, with 7 bases between them. CDR3 coding DNA: TGCGCCAGCAGCTTGGCCGGTCCCGAGCAGTACTTC. Translation gives CASSLAGPEQYF. Variable domain in full (rest from reference TRBV5-1 and TRBJ2-7): KAGVTQTPRYLIKTRGQQVTLSCSPISGHRSVSWYQQTPGQGLQFLFEYFSETQRNKGNFPGRFSGRQFSNSRSEMNVSTLELGDSALYLCASSLAGPEQYFGPGTRLTVT.

V and J are TRBV19 and TRBJ2-6; D might be TRBD2 (6 bases). V gave up 6 bases and J gave up 2 bases, with 11 bases separating them. Germline loops: CDR1 LNHDA, CDR2 SQIVND (reference sequence). This CDR3 has 15 residues. In nucleotides, the CDR3 is TGTGCCAGTAGGGACTATTTTACTGGGGCCAACGTCCTGACTTTC. It translates to CASRDYFTGANVLTF.

The chain links TRBV5-1 to TRBJ2-7, with D maybe TRBD2 (5 bases). This CDR3 has 14 amino acids. V lost 6 bases and J 4 bases, leaving 17 bases between the germline ends. Per germline, CDR1 SGHRS and CDR2 YFSETQ. The chain's CDR3 is CASKPTRSGYEQYF. The CDR3 DNA follows: TGCGCCAGCAAACCCACGAGATCGGGATACGAGCAGTACTTC.

The gene calls are TRBV7-8 and TRBJ1-1, with TRBD1 identical over 10 bases. Germline V gene data show CDR1 as SGHVS and CDR2 as FQNEAQ. The CDR3 sequence is 17 residues long. V shed 1 base, J shed 1 base, and the junction held 6 bases outside the gene matches. Written as DNA, the CDR3 is TGTGCCAGCAGCTTAGTGGGGACAGGGGCTGGGAACACTGAAGCTTTCTTT. Translation: CASSLVGTGAGNTEAFF.

The rearrangement uses TRBV7-2 and TRBJ1-4, with D uncertain. Germline CDR1 is SGHTA and CDR2 is FQGNSA. With 1 base removed from V and 8 bases from J, the gap between germline ends came to 11 bases. The CDR3 is 14 residues long. CDR3 bases: TGTGCCAGCAGCTTAGAATCTTCAGGCGAAAAACTGTTTTTT. Protein product: CASSLESSGEKLFF. Drawing the rest from reference TRBV7-2 and TRBJ1-4, the complete variable domain is GAGVSQSPSNKVTEKGKDVELRCDPISGHTALYWYRQSLGQGLEFLIYFQGNSAPDKSGLPSDRFSAERTGGSVSTLTIQRTQQEDSAVYLCASSLESSGEKLFFGSGTQLSVL.

This chain uses TRBV7-2 with TRBJ2-1, with a weak D call TRBD2 (5 bases). V dropped 5 bases and J dropped 0 bases, with 8 bases sitting between them. Germline values: CDR1 SGHTA, CDR2 FQGNSA. The CDR3 has 14 amino acids. Written as DNA, the CDR3 is TGTGCCAGCAGCCCCCGGGGCTCCTACAATGAGCAGTTCTTC. This gives the protein CASSPRGSYNEQFF. Drawing the rest from reference TRBV7-2 and TRBJ2-1, the complete variable domain is GAGVSQSPSNKVTEKGKDVELRCDPISGHTALYWYRQSLGQGLEFLIYFQGNSAPDKSGLPSDRFSAERTGGSVSTLTIQRTQQEDSAVYLCASSPRGSYNEQFFGPGTRLTVL.

As to this clone: The junction and the germline gene differ at one end; a read error may be behind it. The J gene is TRBJ2-5, the V gene TRBV20-1; tentatively, D is TRBD2 (5 bases). The CDR3 length is 11 residues. Germline loops: CDR1 DFQATT, CDR2 SNEGSKA (reference sequence). The CDR3 loop is CSARGPPAQYF. The CDR3 DNA follows: TGCAGTGCCAGAGGGCCCCCAGCCCAGTACTTC.

The chain links TRBV5-1 to TRBJ1-2; the D gene is possibly TRBD1 (6 bases). Germline CDR1 is SGHRS and CDR2 is YFSETQ. CDR3 length: 15 amino acids. The V and J ends lost 4 bases and 6 bases respectively, with 19 bases between them. The CDR3 is CASSASPDSTDGYTF. CDR3 in DNA: TGCGCCAGCAGCGCAAGCCCGGACAGCACCGATGGCTACACCTTC.

V is TRBV7-2 and J is TRBJ2-7; TRBD2 is a possible D gene (6 bases). The ends were cut back, 5 bases at V and 6 bases at J, with 23 bases in the middle. There are 16 residues in the CDR3. CDR1 and CDR2 (germline): SGHTA, FQGNSA. This chain's CDR3 is CASSRNRDSKRAEQYF. The DNA of the CDR3 is TGTGCCAGCAGCCGGAACCGGGACTCCAAACGGGCCGAGCAGTACTTC.

J is TRBJ2-7 and V is TRBV9, with 7 bases aligning to TRBD2. The trim removed 0 bases at V and 0 bases at J, leaving 3 bases unmatched. Germline V lookup: CDR1 SGDLS, CDR2 YYNGEE. This CDR3 contains 15 residues. CDR3 in amino acids: CASSVDERGSYEQYF. DNA for the CDR3: TGTGCCAGCAGCGTAGACGAGCGGGGCTCCTACGAGCAGTACTTC.

This clone appeared a few times. This rearrangement joins TRBV7-9 to TRBJ2-3, with D perhaps matching TRBD1 (5 bases). With 5 bases removed from V and 6 bases from J, the gap between germline ends came to 12 bases. Germline V gene lookup returns CDR1 SEHNR and CDR2 FQNEAQ (reference sequence). This CDR3 spans 13 amino acids. The DNA for the CDR3 is TGTGCCAGCAGCGAAGGGGTTAGCGATACGCAGTATTTT. This gives the protein CASSEGVSDTQYF.

This clone has just a few counts. V usage is TRBV7-3 and J usage is TRBJ2-1; 7 nucleotides agree with TRBD2. The V gene's germline CDR1 is SGHTA and CDR2 FQGTGA. The CDR3 covers 15 residues. Trimming removed 0 bases from V and 5 bases from J; junction bases left unmatched: 4. As DNA, the CDR3 is TGTGCCAGCAGCTTAACGGGCGGGAGTCACAATGAGCAGTTCTTC. Amino acids: CASSLTGGSHNEQFF.

The chain links TRBV19 to TRBJ2-1; 7 nucleotides line up with TRBD2. The V gene's germline CDR1 is LNHDA and CDR2 SQIVND (reference sequence). V dropped 6 bases and J dropped 4; count of bases not matched to a gene: 9. The CDR3 runs 15 residues. The CDR3 spells CASSGRNDGYNEQFF. The CDR3, as DNA: TGTGCCAGTAGCGGGAGGAACGATGGGTACAATGAGCAGTTCTTC.

This clone was observed a few times. This chain connects TRBV4-2 to TRBJ1-2; D remains ambiguous. Trimming left V 0 bases short and J 6 bases short, with 8 bases between. The CDR3 extends over 13 amino acids. CDR1 is LGHNA and CDR2 is YNFKEQ in the germline V gene. For the CDR3, the DNA is TGTGCCAGCAGCCAAGATAGCGGGGATGGCTACACCTTC. It yields the protein CASSQDSGDGYTF.

This clone was counted a single time. This chain connects TRBV19 to TRBJ1-1; possible D gene TRBD1, 6 bases. The CDR3 spans 15 residues. The germline gives CDR1 LNHDA, CDR2 SQIVND (reference sequence). Trimming removed 3 bases from V and 0 bases from J, with 11 bases in between. In nucleotides, the CDR3 is TGTGCCAGTAGTATGGGACACCACTTGAACACTGAAGCTTTCTTT. Translated: CASSMGHHLNTEAFF.

V usage is TRBV2 and J usage is TRBJ2-1; TRBD2 agrees at 10 bases. The CDR3 has 15 amino acids. With 3 bases clipped from V and 7 bases from J, the junction kept 6 bases outside the gene matches. The germline V gene encodes CDR1 SNHLY and CDR2 FYNNEI. CDR3 in amino acids: CASSDYGLAVNEQFF. The CDR3 region has the DNA TGTGCCAGCAGTGATTACGGACTAGCGGTTAATGAGCAGTTCTTC.

This clone has more than one count but fewer than ten. The chain couples TRBV2 to TRBJ1-4; no definite D call. Deletions cut 3 bases from V and 8 bases from J, with 13 bases between. Germline V gene data show CDR1 as SNHLY and CDR2 as FYNNEI. This CDR3 contains 14 residues. This CDR3 is CASSETTFGEKLFF. For the CDR3, the DNA is TGTGCCAGCAGTGAGACCACCTTCGGGGAAAAACTGTTTTTT. The full variable domain, its missing parts supplied by reference TRBV2 and TRBJ1-4, is EPEVTQTPSHQVTQMGQEVILRCVPISNHLYFYWYRQILGQKVEFLVSFYNNEISEKSEIFDDQFSVERPDGSNFTLKIRSTKLEDSAMYFCASSETTFGEKLFFGSGTQLSVL.

The V and J genes are TRBV11-2 and TRBJ2-1; D is unclear. V was clipped by 4 bases and J by 9 bases, with 7 bases between them. Germline-derived CDR1 and CDR2 are SGHAT and FQNNGV. CDR3 length equals 11 residues. The CDR3 region has the DNA TGTGCCAGCAGCTCCCCCGTTGAGCAGTTCTTC. This translates into CASSSPVEQFF.

This sequence joins TRBV6-6 and TRBJ2-5; 9 positions match TRBD2. The germline gives CDR1 MNHNY, CDR2 SVGAGI (reference sequence). This CDR3 is 14 amino acids long. Germline trimming cut 7 bases from V and 11 bases from J; bases unmatched to any gene: 14. The CDR3 nucleotides are TGTGCCAGCAAGGCTAGCGGGGCGACGGGGGAGCAGTACTTC. Translation gives CASKASGATGEQYF.

The rearrangement uses TRBV10-1 and TRBJ1-1; the D is unclear. There are 16 residues in the CDR3. Trimming removed 3 bases from V and 3 bases from J, with 17 bases in between. CDR1 and CDR2 (germline): WNHNN, SYGVQD (reference sequence). CDR3 nucleotide sequence: TGCGCCAGCAGTGACTTAGGCCGCCTGGGAGACACTGAAGCTTTCTTT. Protein sequence: CASSDLGRLGDTEAFF.

DNA of the CDR3: TGTGCCAGCAGCCAAGCTGGAGTCAATCAGCCCCAGCATTTT. This codes for CASSQAGVNQPQHF. J is TRBJ1-5 and V is TRBV14; D uncertain. The V end was cut by 1 base, the J end by 3 bases, with 7 bases between. Germline V lookup: CDR1 SGHDN, CDR2 FVKESK. The CDR3 contains 14 residues.

V usage is TRBV28 and J usage is TRBJ1-6, with 7 bases that match TRBD1. Germline assignment: CDR1 MDHEN and CDR2 SYDVKM. V lost 5 bases and J lost 5; bases outside the gene matches: 9. This CDR3 comprises 16 residues. The CDR3 DNA sequence: TGTGCCAGCAGTACCACCGGGACAGCAAATAATTCACCCCTCCACTTT. Translated, it gives CASSTTGTANNSPLHF.

This chain joins TRBV4-2 and TRBJ2-7; D is undetermined. Germline values: CDR1 LGHNA, CDR2 YNFKEQ. This CDR3 is 15 amino acids long. The V end lost 1 base, the J end lost 2 bases, and 12 bases lay between the germline ends. CDR3 amino acids: CASSQVFGRTYEQYF. The CDR3 nucleotides read TGTGCCAGCAGCCAAGTGTTTGGCAGAACCTACGAGCAGTACTTC.

CDR3 sequence: CASSPGGGRDGGYTF. The CDR3 DNA sequence: TGTGCCAGCAGCCCTGGAGGGGGGAGGGATGGTGGCTACACCTTC. This chain joins TRBV2 and TRBJ1-2; the D gene is possibly TRBD1 (6 bases). Germline assignment: CDR1 SNHLY and CDR2 FYNNEI. This CDR3 contains 15 residues. The V end was cut by 6 bases, the J end by 7 bases, with 21 bases between. Full variable domain (outside the CDR3, taken from reference TRBV2 and TRBJ1-2): EPEVTQTPSHQVTQMGQEVILRCVPISNHLYFYWYRQILGQKVEFLVSFYNNEISEKSEIFDDQFSVERPDGSNFTLKIRSTKLEDSAMYFCASSPGGGRDGGYTFGSGTRLTVV.

This clone has just a few counts. The V and J genes are TRBV4-1 and TRBJ1-4; D remains ambiguous. The length of the CDR3 is 16 residues. Germline V gene data show CDR1 as MGHRA and CDR2 as YSYEKL. V lost 4 bases to trimming and J lost 4 bases, with 16 bases between them. CDR3 DNA sequence: TGCGCCAGCAGCCCAGGATCATCCAGAAATAATGAAAAACTGTTTTTT. Translation: CASSPGSSRNNEKLFF.

The chain carries TRBV5-1 and TRBJ2-5, with 9 bases that match TRBD1. The CDR3 extends over 14 amino acids. V trimming: 3 bases; J trimming: 2 bases; junction bases outside the gene matches: 2. The germline V gene has CDR1 SGHRS and CDR2 YFSETQ. The CDR3 region has the DNA TGCGCCAGCAGCTGGGGACAGGGACAAGAGACCCAGTACTTC. This codes for CASSWGQGQETQYF.

The genes are TRBV28 and TRBJ2-1, with D possibly TRBD2 on 7 matching bases. CDR1 is MDHEN, CDR2 SYDVKM, per germline. V was cut by 4 bases and J by 9 bases, with 16 bases left in between. The CDR3 sequence is 14 residues long. The CDR3 nucleotides read TGTGCCAGCAGTTCCGCCAGAGGGGGGGGTGAGCAGTTCTTC. It translates to CASSSARGGGEQFF.

The chain uses TRBV5-1 and TRBJ2-7, with 11 nucleotides matching TRBD1. The germline CDR1 and CDR2 sequences are SGHRS and YFSETQ. With V trimmed by 4 bases and J by 3 bases, 12 bases remained unmatched. CDR3 length: 17 residues. This chain's CDR3 is CASSPTGTGGSSYEQYF. DNA of the CDR3: TGCGCCAGCAGCCCGACCGGGACAGGGGGTTCCAGCTACGAGCAGTACTTC.

The CDR3 DNA sequence: TGCGCCAGCAGCCAAGGACATGGGAGCTCCTACGAGCAGTACTTC. Translation: CASSQGHGSSYEQYF. This rearrangement joins TRBV4-1 to TRBJ2-5; D possibly corresponds to TRBD2 (5 bases). The J call may not be correct, given that the DNA end is closer to TRBJ2-7. From germline, CDR1 is MGHRA and CDR2 YSYEKL. The CDR3 contains 15 residues.